In its sample, the clone carrying this T cell receptor beta chain was seen a few times. Its antigen remains unidentified. The investigators collected lesional scalp punch biopsies and peripheral blood from alopecia areata patients. Investigators isolated RNA and reverse transcribed it into cDNA to act as the sequencing template. The assay was immunoSEQ multiplex PCR, and TCRdb's table has in-frame clones only and misses some. This repertoire shows approximately 150,000 clones, around 47% found once; its top ten account for approximately 6.8%. The sample belongs to a study of CD8+ T cells in alopecia areata. About the study: Administration of oral tofacitinib to treated patients was at 5 to 10 mg twice daily. Tofacitinib was given for 6 to 18 months, then stopped for 6 months. Regarding the study as a whole: Clonality in lesional scalp, especially alopecia totalis/universalis, exceeded that of normal scalp.

Germline V gene lookup returns CDR1 SGHTA and CDR2 FQGTGA. The CDR3 has 14 residues. Deletions cut 2 bases from V and 5 bases from J, with 10 bases between. The chain links TRBV7-3 to TRBJ2-1; D gene unclear. The source is a human donor with alopecia areata. Sequenced material: CD4+ T cells sorted from blood. CDR3 amino acids: CASSLYPGDNEQFF. The CDR3 DNA sequence: TGTGCCAGCAGCTTATATCCAGGTGACAATGAGCAGTTCTTC.